This T cell receptor beta chain was identified in a study of spatial heterogeneity in lung cancer. Study overall: There were some 70 donors, all of them untreated patients with early-stage non-small cell lung cancer. In cases with available follow-up PBMC samples, these were sequenced at a median of about 25 months after resection. The study's findings and limits: Resection saw ubiquitous expanded tumor TCRs appear in blood more than follow-up did.

Germline V lookup: CDR1 DFQATT, CDR2 SNEGSKA (reference sequence). This CDR3 region has 14 residues. V dropped 6 bases and J dropped 4; count of bases not matched to a gene: 7. Time point indicated: blood at routine non-recurrence follow-up after resection. No cell sorting; template was whole RNA from tumor, lung tissue or PBMC. One entry per CDR3 protein results from TCRdb running MiXCR on the 5' RACE reads. The repertoire holds roughly 110,000 distinct CDR3 sequences, with more than 10% as singletons. As to this clonotype: The antigen is unknown.

The rearrangement joins TRBV20-1 to TRBJ2-1; TRBD2 matches at 9 bases. The TCR sequence derives from a female donor with early-stage non-small cell lung cancer. This specimen consisted of PBMCs, obtained at follow-up. CDR3 DNA sequence: TGCAGTGCCCACGGACTAGCGATTTACAATGAGCAGTTCTTC. It specifies CSAHGLAIYNEQFF.